This T cell receptor (beta chain) originates from a study of Graves' ophthalmopathy and Graves' hyperthyroidism (dated by TCRdb to about 2018). In terms of the full investigation: Peripheral blood samples were taken at the time of initial diagnosis, before any treatment was given. The study used signatures of the TCR beta repertoire to tell Graves' ophthalmopathy apart from Graves' hyperthyroidism and to predict which patients would progress to ophthalmopathy. In total, some 130 blood samples were TCR-sequenced: approximately 40 ophthalmopathy, some 80 hyperthyroidism and some 17 hyperthyroidism-to-ophthalmopathy patients. To explore V-J signatures that separate ophthalmopathy from hyperthyroidism, a discovery set of about a hundred patients was enrolled, consisting of 40 to 45 with ophthalmopathy and some 59 with stable hyperthyroidism. The independent validation cohort included roughly 19 hyperthyroidism patients plus 17 patients who later progressed from hyperthyroidism to ophthalmopathy. In five or six hyperthyroidism patients, T-cell repertoires of thyroid tissue and blood were compared. After sampling, hyperthyroidism patients received methimazole starting at 30 mg daily, and ophthalmopathy patients received high-dose intravenous methylprednisolone. The 75 to 100 discovery patients were randomly split 7:3 into training and test sets. Results the study describes overall, beyond this receptor: Most expanded thyroid clonotypes with a frequency above 0.001 also appeared in blood, which suggests that blood repertoires may reflect the immune response in the thyroid. The 13-signature model separated ophthalmopathy from stable hyperthyroidism with about 86% sensitivity and 81% to 82% specificity in cross-validation, and 80%/75% in the test set. In validation, the model predicted ophthalmopathy progression with over 60% sensitivity and approximately 72% specificity; some 13 predicted patients were CT-confirmed with GO in a median of approximately 6.5 months. Sample size was not statistically predetermined, and group allocation was not concealed from the investigators.

Ophthalmopathy patients were characterized by moderately to severely active disease, a Clinical Activity Score of at least 3, a NOSPECS grade of at least 4, and a disease duration under 3 months. Patients were excluded if they had other autoimmune diseases, uncontrolled infections, pregnancy or lactation. Clinical symptoms, serum thyroxine, TRAb, thyroid ultrasound and orbital computed tomography formed the basis of the diagnosis. Ficoll-Paque density gradient centrifugation was used to isolate PBMCs from about 10 ml of fresh peripheral blood. Trizol reagent was used to extract the total RNA, and its quality was then checked on an Agilent 2100 Bioanalyzer. TCR beta CDR3 regions were amplified from RNA transcripts for repertoire sequencing. The first round of RT-PCR was done with HTBI primers and the Qiagen OneStep RT-PCR kit, and was followed by a second round of multiplex PCR, then size selection and purification. Libraries were sequenced on an Illumina HiSeq2000 using paired-end 100 bp reads. The paper's processing steps were these. SOAPnuke was used to process the reads, removing any read that contained adapters or uncalled bases, had a mean Phred below 15, or lacked an exact match to the constant primer or identifier. High-quality paired reads were merged with COPE v1.2.5. Each unique nucleotide sequence was defined as a clonotype, and clonotypes were aligned to IMGT TRB V, D and J references with MiTCR v1.1. The analysis was limited to V-J combinations with a frequency above 0.0001, which together covered around 99% of the repertoires. A TCR clonal expansion and chaos score per V-J combination was defined as the ratio of F50 clonal expansion to chaos observed in the TCRdist matrix. Welch's t-statistics and random forest were used to reduce features to about 14 V-J combinations, which were fed into a naive Bayes classifier. Thyroid-blood repertoire similarity was quantified with the Morisita-Horn index. TCRdb trimmed public reads at Q25 via fastp, called clones via MiXCR and kept in-frame beta chains. Rows are combined by CDR3 protein, so each entry shows the most common genes and DNA. For this entry, the V and J calls and clone size follow TCRdb and not the study's own pipeline. The table for this sample lists 210,000 or so distinct CDR3 sequences; approximately 28% of them were counted only once. The ten largest clones capture 9.1% of the sample.

The CDR3 measures 14 amino acids from cysteine to phenylalanine. The DNA shown is the 42-base CDR3, in frame from base 1. V is pared back by 7 bases and J by 0 bases, with 12 bases lying between the germline termini. The germline V gene supplies CDR1 SQVTM and CDR2 ANQGSEA. There are many counts of this clonotype. What antigen it recognizes has not been identified. Per-nucleotide qualities are absent, and no much larger clonotype sits a single base away. Sequenced input: peripheral blood. Rearrangement joined TRBV29-1 to TRBJ2-2, with TRBD1 perhaps the D gene, on 5 matching bases. The source of this sequence is a man aged 50 to 59 with Graves' ophthalmopathy. Donor details come from another sample of the same person, matched by shared clones. The CDR3: CSAARAANTGELFF. The DNA sequence is given as TGCAGCGCCGCCAGGGCAGCGAACACCGGGGAGCTGTTTTTT.